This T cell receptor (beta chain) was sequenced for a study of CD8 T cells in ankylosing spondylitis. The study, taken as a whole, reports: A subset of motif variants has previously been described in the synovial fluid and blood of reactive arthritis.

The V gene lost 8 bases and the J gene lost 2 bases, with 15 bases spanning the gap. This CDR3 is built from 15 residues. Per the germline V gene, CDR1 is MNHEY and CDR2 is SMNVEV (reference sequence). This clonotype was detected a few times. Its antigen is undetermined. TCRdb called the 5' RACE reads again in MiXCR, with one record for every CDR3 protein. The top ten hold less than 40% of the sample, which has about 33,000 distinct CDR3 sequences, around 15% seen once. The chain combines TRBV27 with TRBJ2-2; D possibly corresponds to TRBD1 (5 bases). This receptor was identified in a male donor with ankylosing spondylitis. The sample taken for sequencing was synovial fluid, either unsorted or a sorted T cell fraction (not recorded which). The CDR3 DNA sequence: TGTGCCAGCGGGTTATACAGGAAAAACACCGGGGAGCTGTTTTTT. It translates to CASGLYRKNTGELFF.